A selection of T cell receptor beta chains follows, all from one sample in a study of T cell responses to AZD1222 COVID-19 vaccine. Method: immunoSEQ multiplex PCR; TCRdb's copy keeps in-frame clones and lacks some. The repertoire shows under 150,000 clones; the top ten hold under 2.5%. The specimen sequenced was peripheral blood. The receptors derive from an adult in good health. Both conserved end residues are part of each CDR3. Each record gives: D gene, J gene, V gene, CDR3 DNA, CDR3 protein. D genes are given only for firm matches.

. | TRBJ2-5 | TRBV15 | TGTGCCACCCAAGGGCAGCCTTCAGGGGAGACCCAGTACTTC | CATQGQPSGETQYF
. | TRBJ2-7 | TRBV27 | TGTGCCAGTAGCCCCAGGGGCTCCACCTACGAGCAGTACTTC | CASSPRGSTYEQYF
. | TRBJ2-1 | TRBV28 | TGTGCCAGCAGACACTCGGGGTTGATATGGAACAATGAGCAGTTCTTC | CASRHSGLIWNNEQFF
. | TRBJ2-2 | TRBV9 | TGTGCCAGCAGCGTAGAAGCAGGGACCCGAGGGAGGGAGCTGTTTTTT | CASSVEAGTRGRELFF
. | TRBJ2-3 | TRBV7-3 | TGTGCCAGCAGCTCAGTAGGGCCAGATACGCAGTATTTT | CASSSVGPDTQYF
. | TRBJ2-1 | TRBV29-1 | TGCAGCGTTGACGACCCAGCGAGACACAATGAGCAGTTCTTC | CSVDDPARHNEQFF
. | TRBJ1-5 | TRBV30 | TGTGCCGGTGCGAGGGATAGCAATCAGCCCCAGCATTTT | CAGARDSNQPQHF
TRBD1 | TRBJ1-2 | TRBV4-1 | TGCGCCAGCAGCCAATTGACAGGGAACTATGGCTACACCTTC | CASSQLTGNYGYTF
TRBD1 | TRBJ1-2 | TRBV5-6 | TGTGCCAGCAGCCCGCGGACAGGGGCAAGCTATGGCTACACCTTC | CASSPRTGASYGYTF
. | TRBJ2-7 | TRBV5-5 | TGTGCCAGCAGCTTGGCCGGAACCTACGAGCAGTACTTC | CASSLAGTYEQYF
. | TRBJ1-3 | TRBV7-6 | TGTGCCAGCAGCCGGAGGACCGTTTCCTCTGGAAACACCATATATTTT | CASSRRTVSSGNTIYF
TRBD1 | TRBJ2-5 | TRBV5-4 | TGTGCCAGCAGCTGGACAGGGGTTTCGGAGACCCAGTACTTC | CASSWTGVSETQYF
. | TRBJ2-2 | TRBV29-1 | TGCAGCGTTGCCCCCCAGGCGAACACCGGGGAGCTGTTTTTT | CSVAPQANTGELFF
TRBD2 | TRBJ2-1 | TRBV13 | TGTGCCAGCAGCTTCCTACTAGCGGGGGGGCGATACAATGAGCAGTTCTTC | CASSFLLAGGRYNEQFF
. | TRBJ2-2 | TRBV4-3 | TGCGCCAGCAGCCAAGATTTGAGCGCGGGGGAGCTGTTTTTT | CASSQDLSAGELFF
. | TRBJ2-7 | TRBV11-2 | TGTGCCAGCAGCCGACAACCAGGCGGGACCTACGAGCAGTACTTC | CASSRQPGGTYEQYF
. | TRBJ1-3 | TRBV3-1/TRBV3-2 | TGTGCCAGCAGCCATGTTCGCGGCTACTCTGGAAACACCATATATTTT | CASSHVRGYSGNTIYF
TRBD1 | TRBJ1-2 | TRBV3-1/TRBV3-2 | TGTGCCAGCAGCGAGGGACAGGAAGGGGTCTACACCTTC | CASSEGQEGVYTF
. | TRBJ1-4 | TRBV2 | TGTGCCAGCAGTGATTGGGGGACTAATGAAAAACTGTTTTTT | CASSDWGTNEKLFF
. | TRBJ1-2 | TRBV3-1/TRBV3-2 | TGTGCCAGCAGCCGTGCCGGGGGGTCGGGTCCCTATGGCTACACCTTC | CASSRAGGSGPYGYTF
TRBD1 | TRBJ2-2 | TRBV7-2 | TGTGCCAGCAGCTTAGAGACAGCACAGGGGAGCGGGGAGCTGTTTTTT | CASSLETAQGSGELFF
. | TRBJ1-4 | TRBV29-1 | TGCGGCGCCAGGGTACGAACTAATGAAAAACTGTTTTTT | CGARVRTNEKLFF
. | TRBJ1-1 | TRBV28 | TGTGCCAGCAGTTTCAGGAACACTGAAGCTTTCTTT | CASSFRNTEAFF
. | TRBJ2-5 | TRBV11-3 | TGTGCCAGCAGCTTTGGAGGCGAGGAGGAGACCCAGTACTTC | CASSFGGEEETQYF
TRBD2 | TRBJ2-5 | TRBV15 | TGTGCCACCAGCAGAGGAGATGAGCGGGGGATGAACCAAGAGACCCAGTACTTC | CATSRGDERGMNQETQYF
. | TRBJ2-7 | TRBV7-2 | TGTGCCAGCAGCTTAGTGGCAACAGACCCTACTTACGAGCAGTACTTC | CASSLVATDPTYEQYF
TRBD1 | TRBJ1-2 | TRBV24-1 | TGTGCCACCAGTGATTTGAGGACAGGGGGCCAACTTCTTACCTTC | CATSDLRTGGQLLTF
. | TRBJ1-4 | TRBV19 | TGTGCCAGTAGTATTGCGGTGTTTAATGAAAAACTGTTTTTT | CASSIAVFNEKLFF
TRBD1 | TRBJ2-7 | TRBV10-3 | TGTGCCATCAGTGACCGGACAGGGGACGAGCAGTACTTC | CAISDRTGDEQYF
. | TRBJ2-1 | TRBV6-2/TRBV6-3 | TGTGCCAGCAGTTACTCGAGTACCGGTCCCCCGGAGATCTACAATGAGCAGTTCTTC | CASSYSSTGPPEIYNEQFF
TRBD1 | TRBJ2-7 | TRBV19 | TGTGCCAGTAGTATCCAACAGGGGGCTAATACCTACGAGCAGTACTTC | CASSIQQGANTYEQYF
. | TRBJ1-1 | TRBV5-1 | TGCGCCAGCAGCTGGGGCAGGCCGAACACTGAAGCTTTCTTT | CASSWGRPNTEAFF
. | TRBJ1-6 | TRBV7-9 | TGTGCCAGCAGCTCCCCAGGGATCTCACCCCTCCACTTT | CASSSPGISPLHF
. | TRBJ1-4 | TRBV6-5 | TGTGCCAGCAGTTACTCGGGTGGGACTAATGAAAAACTGTTTTTT | CASSYSGGTNEKLFF
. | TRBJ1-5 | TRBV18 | TGTGCCAGCTCCCCCTCGGGGAAAACAGGTAACCAGCCCCAGCATTTT | CASSPSGKTGNQPQHF
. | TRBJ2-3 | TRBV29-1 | TGCAGCGTGGATTTTAGGTCGGATACGCAGTATTTT | CSVDFRSDTQYF
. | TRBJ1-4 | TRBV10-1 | TGCGCCATCCCAACAGGGACAACTAATGAAAAACTGTTTTTT | CAIPTGTTNEKLFF
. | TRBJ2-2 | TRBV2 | TGTGCCAGCAGTGAATGGCGGGGCGACACCGGGGAGCTGTTTTTT | CASSEWRGDTGELFF
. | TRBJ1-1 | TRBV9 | TGTGCCAGCAGCCCTACTGGGAGTTGGAACACTGAAGCTTTCTTT | CASSPTGSWNTEAFF